The clone carrying this TCR beta chain was seen only once. Its target is not known. Germline V gene data show CDR1 as SGDLS and CDR2 as YYNGEE. The CDR3 is made up of 16 amino acids. V was cut by 0 bases and J by 2 bases, with 12 bases left in between. This sample is part of a study of cytomegalovirus exposure and HLA in healthy donors. Study results and caveats: With high specificity and sensitivity, the classifier reportedly diagnosed cytomegalovirus status. The authors enumerated roughly 160 TCR beta chains as linked to cytomegalovirus. Despite most TCR sequences being rare, some public TCRs occurred in many donors.

Sequencing used immunoSEQ multiplex PCR; TCRdb keeps in-frame clones, though not all of them. The data hold some 180,000 clones, with about nine tenths observed a single time. Sample: PBMCs. This receptor was obtained from a man aged 25-40 years in good health and CMV-seropositive. The chain carries TRBV9 and TRBJ2-1, with D tentatively TRBD1 (6 bases). The chain's CDR3 is CASSVDGGGAYNEQFF. The CDR3 DNA follows: TGTGCCAGCAGCGTAGACGGTGGGGGCGCCTACAATGAGCAGTTCTTC.